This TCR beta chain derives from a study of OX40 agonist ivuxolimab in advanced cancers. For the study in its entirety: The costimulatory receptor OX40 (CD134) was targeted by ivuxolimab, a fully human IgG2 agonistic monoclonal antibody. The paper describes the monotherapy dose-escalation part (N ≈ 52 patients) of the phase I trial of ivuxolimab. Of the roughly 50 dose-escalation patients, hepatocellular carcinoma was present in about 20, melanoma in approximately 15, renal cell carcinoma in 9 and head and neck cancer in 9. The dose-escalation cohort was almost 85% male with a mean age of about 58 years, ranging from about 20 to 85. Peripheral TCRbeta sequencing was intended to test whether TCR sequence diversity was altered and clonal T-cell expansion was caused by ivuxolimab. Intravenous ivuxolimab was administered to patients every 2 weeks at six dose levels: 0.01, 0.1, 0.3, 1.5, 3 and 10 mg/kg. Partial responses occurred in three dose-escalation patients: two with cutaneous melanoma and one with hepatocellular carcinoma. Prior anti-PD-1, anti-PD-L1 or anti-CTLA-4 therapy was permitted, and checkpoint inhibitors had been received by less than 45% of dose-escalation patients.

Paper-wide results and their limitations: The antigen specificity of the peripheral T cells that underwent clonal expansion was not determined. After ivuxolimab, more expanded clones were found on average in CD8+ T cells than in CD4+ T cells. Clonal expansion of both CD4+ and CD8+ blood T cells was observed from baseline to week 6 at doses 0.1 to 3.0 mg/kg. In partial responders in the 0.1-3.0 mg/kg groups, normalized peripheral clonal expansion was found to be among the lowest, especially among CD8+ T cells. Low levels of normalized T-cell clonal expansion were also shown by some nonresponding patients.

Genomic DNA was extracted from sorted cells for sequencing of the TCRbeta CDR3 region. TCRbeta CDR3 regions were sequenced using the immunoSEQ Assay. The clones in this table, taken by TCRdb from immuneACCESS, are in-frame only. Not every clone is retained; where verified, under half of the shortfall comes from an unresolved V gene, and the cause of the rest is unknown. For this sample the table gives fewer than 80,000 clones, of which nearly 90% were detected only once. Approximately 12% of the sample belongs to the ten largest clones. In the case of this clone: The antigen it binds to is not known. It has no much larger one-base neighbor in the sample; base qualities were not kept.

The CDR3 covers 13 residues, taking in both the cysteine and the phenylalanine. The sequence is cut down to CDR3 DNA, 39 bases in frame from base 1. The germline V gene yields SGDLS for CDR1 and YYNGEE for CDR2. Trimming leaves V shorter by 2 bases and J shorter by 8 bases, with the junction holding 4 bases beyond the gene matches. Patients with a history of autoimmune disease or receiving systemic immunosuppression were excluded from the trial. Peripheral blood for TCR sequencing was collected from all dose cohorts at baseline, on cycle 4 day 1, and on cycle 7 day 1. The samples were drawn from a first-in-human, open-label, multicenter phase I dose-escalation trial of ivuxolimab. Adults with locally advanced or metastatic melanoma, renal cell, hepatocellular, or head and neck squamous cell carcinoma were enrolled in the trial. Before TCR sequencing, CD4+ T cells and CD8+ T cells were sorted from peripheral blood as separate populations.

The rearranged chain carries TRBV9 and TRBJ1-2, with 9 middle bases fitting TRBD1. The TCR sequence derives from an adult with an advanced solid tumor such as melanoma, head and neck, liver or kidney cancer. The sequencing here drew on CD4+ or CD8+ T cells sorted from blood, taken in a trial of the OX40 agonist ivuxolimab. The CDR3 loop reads CASSVDGQGGYTF. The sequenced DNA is TGTGCCAGCAGCGTTGACGGACAGGGGGGCTACACCTTC.